This is a list of T cell receptor beta chains from one sample in a study of T cells in Graves' hyperthyroidism and ophthalmopathy. MiXCR was run by TCRdb on the multiplex PCR reads, yielding one entry per CDR3 protein. Among roughly 360,000 distinct CDR3 sequences listed, roughly 12% were seen once. Sequencing was done on a sample of blood. All receptors derive from a man under 40 with Graves' hyperthyroidism that later progressed to Graves' ophthalmopathy. CDR3s include the opening cysteine and the closing phenylalanine or tryptophan. The order of the fields is clone size, V gene, CDR3 length, J gene, D gene, CDR3 DNA, CDR3 protein. The D gene is left open where the match is weak. Size values are once, few and many counts, or a class for expanded clones, and some rows have none.

NA,TRBV14,16,TRBJ2-7,TRBD1,TGTGCCAGCAGCCCGCTTCAGGGACAGGGGAACTACGAGCAGTACTTC,CASSPLQGQGNYEQYF
few,TRBV20-1,13,TRBJ1-5,NA,TGCAGTGCTCCCGGACGGACAGATCAGCCCCAGCATTTT,CSAPGRTDQPQHF
few,TRBV5-6,12,TRBJ1-2,NA,TGTGCCAGCAGCCCCAGGACTGATGGCTACACCTTC,CASSPRTDGYTF
many,TRBV20-1,13,TRBJ1-1,NA,TGCAGTGCTTCGGGACGGTTGAACACTGAAGCTTTCTTT,CSASGRLNTEAFF
few,TRBV14,16,TRBJ2-7,NA,TGTGCCAGCAGCCAAGATAAGGCAGGGCTGTGCTACGAGCAGTACTTC,CASSQDKAGLCYEQYF
many,TRBV28,13,TRBJ2-2,TRBD2,TGTGCCAGCAGGACTAGCGGCACCGGGGAGCTGTTTTTT,CASRTSGTGELFF
NA,TRBV3-1,17,TRBJ2-6,NA,TGTGCCAGCAGCCAATTATACAGGGCAGGTGGGGCCAACGTCCTGACTTTC,CASSQLYRAGGANVLTF
NA,TRBV10-2,15,TRBJ1-5,NA,TGCGCCAGCGGCGAGGGGGGAGTTAGCAATCAGCCCCAGCATTTT,CASGEGGVSNQPQHF
many,TRBV20-1,13,TRBJ1-1,TRBD1,TGCAGTGCTACGACAGGGTGGAACACTGAAGCTTTCTTT,CSATTGWNTEAFF
few,TRBV19,17,TRBJ2-7,TRBD2,TGTGCCAGTAGTAAACAAAACCGGGACTACCTCTCCTACGAGCAGTACTTC,CASSKQNRDYLSYEQYF
many,TRBV10-3,15,TRBJ1-5,NA,TGTGCCATCAGTGACGGCTCCTCGGCCGGTCAGCCCCAGCATTTT,CAISDGSSAGQPQHF
NA,TRBV29-1,16,TRBJ2-3,TRBD2,TGCAGCGTTGAAAGGGGAGGGGAGCGCCTGGCAGATACGCAGTATTTT,CSVERGGERLADTQYF
many,TRBV2,15,TRBJ1-1,TRBD1,TGTGCCAGCAGTGAGGGAGGGGGCTGGAACACTGAAGCTTTCTTT,CASSEGGGWNTEAFF
many,TRBV11-3,14,TRBJ2-2,NA,TGTGCCAGCAGCTTCGAACTAATCGCCGGGGAGCTGTTTTTT,CASSFELIAGELFF
many,TRBV12-5,14,TRBJ1-6,NA,TGTGCTAGTGGTCCCCCGCAGGGGCGATCACCCCTCCACTTT,CASGPPQGRSPLHF
NA,TRBV7-9,12,TRBJ1-1,NA,TGTGCCAGCAGACCAGGGTCAGGTGAAGCTTTCTTT,CASRPGSGEAFF